A selection of T cell receptor beta chains follows, all from one sample in a study of human versus mouse CDR3 diversity and MHC coevolution. The protocol was immunoSEQ multiplex PCR, while the TCRdb copy is restricted to in-frame clones and leaves out a portion. The sample has tens of thousands of clones, 80% to 95% seen once. Material: naive CD4+ T cells from blood. The receptors were sampled from a person aged 30-69 years in good health. CDR3s leave out the opening cysteine and the closing phenylalanine or tryptophan.

v_gene	j_gene	len	CDR3aa
TRBV29-1	TRBJ2-3	14	SVGDSGAFYTDTQY
TRBV7-2	.	14	ASSLAPGRGTYEQY
TRBV5-4	TRBJ1-2	13	ASSSGQSYNYGYT
TRBV25-1	TRBJ2-2	12	ASRGTGDTGELF
TRBV29-1	TRBJ2-7	11	SVVTSVSYEQY
TRBV27	TRBJ1-1	15	ASSLYGWGTGNTEAF
TRBV15	TRBJ2-1	12	ATSRDRAGGEQF
TRBV2	TRBJ1-1	11	ASSVAGATEAF
TRBV7-7	TRBJ2-3	12	ASSLGASTDTQY
TRBV7-2	TRBJ2-1	12	ASSLGTAYNEQF
TRBV18	TRBJ1-6	13	ASSPAQVRNSPLH
TRBV12-5	TRBJ2-1	13	ASGLLGTLLNEQF
TRBV29-1	TRBJ1-4	10	SFIGANEKLF
TRBV10-1	TRBJ1-5	18	ASTRGRCAADGNSNQPQH
TRBV5-1	TRBJ2-7	13	ASSSGRGGAYEQY
TRBV28	TRBJ2-3	12	ASRPGGFTDTQY
TRBV7-2	TRBJ1-4	12	ASSFGQGAQLLF
TRBV18	TRBJ1-1	11	ASSSGKNTEAF
TRBV7-2	TRBJ2-5	13	ASSSSGRKEETQY
TRBV27	TRBJ1-1	13	ASSPAETGWTEAF
TRBV11-1	TRBJ2-7	13	ASRFSGTRYYEQY
TRBV21-1	TRBJ1-1	15	ASASGQGGPLNTEAF
TRBV18	TRBJ2-2	14	ASSPPSVGNTGELF
TRBV7-9	TRBJ1-5	13	ASSSAGSGNQPQH
TRBV6-5	TRBJ2-5	13	ASSLSGRRLETQY
TRBV9	TRBJ1-1	12	ASSVGPEGFEAF
TRBV7-8	TRBJ2-2	14	ASSLSQGRNTGELF
TRBV4-3	TRBJ2-1	16	ASSLTSLAASSYNEQF
TRBV10-3	TRBJ1-1	12	AIRETGSNTEAF
TRBV5-4	TRBJ1-1	13	ASSLADSVGTEAF